Sequencing of this T cell receptor beta chain was carried out in a study of low-dose radiotherapy and immunotherapy resistance in tumors. Covering alpha and beta chains, TRAV- and TRBV-specific primers were used for the first-strand cDNA. The PCR that amplified TCRs ran for around 21 cycles, relying on a constant-region primer and a V-primer adapter. The mRNA that was isolated underwent amplification by in vitro transcription. TCRdb used MiXCR to reprocess the reads, holding one entry per CDR3 protein. Found here are about 44,000 distinct CDR3 sequences, 20% to 25% of them singletons; the top ten hold about a tenth. The time point here: after trial treatment. The treatment denotes: LDRT plus nivolumab, ipilimumab, low-dose cyclophosphamide and aspirin (RACIN trial). The source was PBMCs, collected after low-dose radiotherapy plus immunotherapy. The receptor comes from a male donor with prostate cancer.

The CDR3 DNA reads TGCGCCAGCAGCTTACCGAACACCGGGGAGCTGTTTTTT. Translating it yields CASSLPNTGELFF. The V and J genes are TRBV5-1 and TRBJ2-2; unclear D gene. The CDR3 has 13 residues. V lost 2 bases to trimming and J lost 0 bases, with 2 bases between them. The V gene's germline CDR1 is SGHRS and CDR2 YFSETQ.